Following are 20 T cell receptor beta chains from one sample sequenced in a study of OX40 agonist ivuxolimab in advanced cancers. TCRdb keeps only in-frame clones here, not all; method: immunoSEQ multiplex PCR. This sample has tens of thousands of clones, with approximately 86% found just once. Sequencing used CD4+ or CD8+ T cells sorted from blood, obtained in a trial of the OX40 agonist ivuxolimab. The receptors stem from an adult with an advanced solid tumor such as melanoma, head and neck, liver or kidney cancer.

In nucleotides, the CDR3 is TGTGCCAGCAGCCAAGGGAGGAGCCGGATTGAAGCTTTCTTT. This encodes CASSQGRSRIEAFF. The rearrangement links TRBV14 to TRBJ1-1, with no clear D. Germline-derived CDR1 and CDR2 are SGHDN and FVKESK. Trimming took 1 base from V and 7 from J, leaving 13 bases between them. This CDR3 comprises 14 residues.

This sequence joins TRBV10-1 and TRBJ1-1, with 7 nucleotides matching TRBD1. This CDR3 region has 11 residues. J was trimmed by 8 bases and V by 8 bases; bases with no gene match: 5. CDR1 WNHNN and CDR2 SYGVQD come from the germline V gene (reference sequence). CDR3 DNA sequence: TGCGCCAGCGGGACAGTAACGGAAGCTTTCTTT. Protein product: CASGTVTEAFF.

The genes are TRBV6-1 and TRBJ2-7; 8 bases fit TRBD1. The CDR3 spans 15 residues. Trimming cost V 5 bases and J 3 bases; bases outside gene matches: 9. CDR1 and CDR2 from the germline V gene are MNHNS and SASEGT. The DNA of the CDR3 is TGTGCCAGCAGTCCCCAAGGACAGGGATTCTACGAGCAGTACTTC. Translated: CASSPQGQGFYEQYF.

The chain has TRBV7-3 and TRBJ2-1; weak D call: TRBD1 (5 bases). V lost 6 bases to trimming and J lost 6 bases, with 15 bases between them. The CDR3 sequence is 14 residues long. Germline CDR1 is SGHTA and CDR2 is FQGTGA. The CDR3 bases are TGTGCCAGCAGTCTAATGGGGCCTGGCAATGAGCAGTTCTTC. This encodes CASSLMGPGNEQFF. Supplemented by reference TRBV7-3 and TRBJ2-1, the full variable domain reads GAGVSQTPSNKVTEKGKYVELRCDPISGHTALYWYRQSLGQGPEFLIYFQGTGAADDSGLPNDRFFAVRPEGSVSTLKIQRTERGDSAVYLCASSLMGPGNEQFFGPGTRLTVL.

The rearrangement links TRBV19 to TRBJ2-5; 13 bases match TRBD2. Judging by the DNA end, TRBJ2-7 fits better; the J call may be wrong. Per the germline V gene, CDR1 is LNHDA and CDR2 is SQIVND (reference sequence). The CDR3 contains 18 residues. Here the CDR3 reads CASSKPGLAGTGRDEQYF. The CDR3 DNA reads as TGTGCCAGTTCAAAACCGGGACTAGCGGGAACAGGACGGGACGAGCAGTACTTC.

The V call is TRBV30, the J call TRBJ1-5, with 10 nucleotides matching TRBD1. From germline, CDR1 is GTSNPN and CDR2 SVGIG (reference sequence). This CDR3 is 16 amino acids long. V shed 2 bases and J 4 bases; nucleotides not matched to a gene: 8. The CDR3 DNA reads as TGTGCCTGGAGTCGTGGACAGGGGGTAGGAAATCAGCCCCAGCATTTT. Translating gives CAWSRGQGVGNQPQHF.

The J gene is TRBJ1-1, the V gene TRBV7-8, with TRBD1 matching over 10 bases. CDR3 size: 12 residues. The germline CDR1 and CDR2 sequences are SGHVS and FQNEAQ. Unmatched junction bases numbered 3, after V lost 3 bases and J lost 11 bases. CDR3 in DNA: TGTGCCAGCAGCTTCGACAGGGGGCCCGCTTTCTTT. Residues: CASSFDRGPAFF. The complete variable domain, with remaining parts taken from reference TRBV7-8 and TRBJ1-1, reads GAGVSQSPRYKVAKRGQDVALRCDPISGHVSLFWYQQALGQGPEFLTYFQNEAQLDKSGLPSDRFFAERPEGSVSTLKIQRTQQEDSAVYLCASSFDRGPAFFGQGTRLTVV.

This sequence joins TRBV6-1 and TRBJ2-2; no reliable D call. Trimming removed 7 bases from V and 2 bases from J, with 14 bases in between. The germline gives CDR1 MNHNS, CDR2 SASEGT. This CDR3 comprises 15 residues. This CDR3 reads CASILSGFNTGELFF. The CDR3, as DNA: TGTGCCAGCATCTTGAGTGGATTTAACACCGGGGAGCTGTTTTTT.

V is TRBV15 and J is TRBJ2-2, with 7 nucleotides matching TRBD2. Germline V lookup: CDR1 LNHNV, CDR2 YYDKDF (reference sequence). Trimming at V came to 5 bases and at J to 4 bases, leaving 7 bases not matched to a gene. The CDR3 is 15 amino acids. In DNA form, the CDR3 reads TGTGCCACCAGCTTTCCGGGACTACCCACCGGGGAGCTGTTTTTT. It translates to CATSFPGLPTGELFF.

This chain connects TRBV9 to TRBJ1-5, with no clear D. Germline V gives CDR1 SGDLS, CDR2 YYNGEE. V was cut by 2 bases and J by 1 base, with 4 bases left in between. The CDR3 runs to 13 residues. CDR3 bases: TGTGCCAGCAGCGTCCACAGCAATCAGCCCCAGCATTTT. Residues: CASSVHSNQPQHF.

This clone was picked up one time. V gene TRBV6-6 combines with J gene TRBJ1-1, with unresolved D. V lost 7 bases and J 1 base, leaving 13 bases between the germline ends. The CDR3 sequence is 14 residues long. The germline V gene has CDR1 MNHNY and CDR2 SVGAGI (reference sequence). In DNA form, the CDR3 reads TGTGCCAGCACCATTGGGTTGAGGAACACTGAAGCTTTCTTT. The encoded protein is CASTIGLRNTEAFF.

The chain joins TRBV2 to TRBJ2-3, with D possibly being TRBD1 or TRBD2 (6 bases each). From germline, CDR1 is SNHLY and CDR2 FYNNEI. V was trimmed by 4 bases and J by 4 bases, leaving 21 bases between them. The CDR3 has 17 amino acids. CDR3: CASSGLGGFTQPDTQYF. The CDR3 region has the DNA TGTGCCAGCAGTGGACTCGGGGGCTTTACCCAGCCAGATACGCAGTATTTT. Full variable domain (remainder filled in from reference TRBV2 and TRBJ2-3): EPEVTQTPSHQVTQMGQEVILRCVPISNHLYFYWYRQILGQKVEFLVSFYNNEISEKSEIFDDQFSVERPDGSNFTLKIRSTKLEDSAMYFCASSGLGGFTQPDTQYFGPGTRLTVL.

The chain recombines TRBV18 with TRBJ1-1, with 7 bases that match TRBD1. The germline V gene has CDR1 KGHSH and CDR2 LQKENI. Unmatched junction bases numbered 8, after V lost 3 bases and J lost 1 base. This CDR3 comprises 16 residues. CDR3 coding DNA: TGTGCCAGCTCACCGGGGAAGGACAGGAAGAACACTGAAGCTTTCTTT. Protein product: CASSPGKDRKNTEAFF.

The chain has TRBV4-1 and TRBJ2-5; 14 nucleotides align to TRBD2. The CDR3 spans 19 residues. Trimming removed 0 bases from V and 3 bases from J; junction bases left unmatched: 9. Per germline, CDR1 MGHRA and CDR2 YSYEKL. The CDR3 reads CASSQDVGTSGSNEETQYF. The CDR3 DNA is TGCGCCAGCAGCCAAGATGTTGGGACTAGCGGGAGTAACGAAGAGACCCAGTACTTC.

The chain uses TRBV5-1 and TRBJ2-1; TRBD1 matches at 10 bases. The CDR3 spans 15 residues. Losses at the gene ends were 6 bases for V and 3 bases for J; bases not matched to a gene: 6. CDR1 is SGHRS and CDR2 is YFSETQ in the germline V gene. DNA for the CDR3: TGCGCCAGCATGGCCGGGACAGGGGACTACAATGAGCAGTTCTTC. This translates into CASMAGTGDYNEQFF.

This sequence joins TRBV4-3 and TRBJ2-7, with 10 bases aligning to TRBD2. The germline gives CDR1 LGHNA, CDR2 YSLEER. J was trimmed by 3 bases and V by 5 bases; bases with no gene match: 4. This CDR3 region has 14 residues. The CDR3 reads CASSWLAGDYEQYF. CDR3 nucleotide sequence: TGCGCCAGCAGCTGGCTAGCGGGGGACTACGAGCAGTACTTC.

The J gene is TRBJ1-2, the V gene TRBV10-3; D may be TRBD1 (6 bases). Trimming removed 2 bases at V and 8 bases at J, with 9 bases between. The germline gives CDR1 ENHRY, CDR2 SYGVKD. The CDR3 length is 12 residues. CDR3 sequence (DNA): TGTGCCATCAGTGAGCCTGGACAGGGCTACACCTTC. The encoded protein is CAISEPGQGYTF.

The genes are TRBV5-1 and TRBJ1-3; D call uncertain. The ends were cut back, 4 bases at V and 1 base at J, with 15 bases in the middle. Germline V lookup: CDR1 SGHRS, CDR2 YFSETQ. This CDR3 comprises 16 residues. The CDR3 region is CASSLNSRSSGNTIYF. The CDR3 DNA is TGCGCCAGCAGCCTCAACTCTCGGTCGTCTGGAAACACCATATATTTT. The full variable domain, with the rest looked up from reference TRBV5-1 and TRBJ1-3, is KAGVTQTPRYLIKTRGQQVTLSCSPISGHRSVSWYQQTPGQGLQFLFEYFSETQRNKGNFPGRFSGRQFSNSRSEMNVSTLELGDSALYLCASSLNSRSSGNTIYFGEGSWLTVV.

The CDR3 sequence is CASSGLGQGDGYTF. CDR3 DNA sequence: TGTGCCAGCAGTGGCCTGGGACAGGGGGATGGCTACACCTTC. The V and J genes are TRBV6-5 and TRBJ1-2; the match to TRBD1 covers 11 bases. Germline assignment: CDR1 MNHEY and CDR2 SVGAGI. V shed 5 bases and J 6 bases; nucleotides not matched to a gene: 5. CDR3 size: 14 residues.

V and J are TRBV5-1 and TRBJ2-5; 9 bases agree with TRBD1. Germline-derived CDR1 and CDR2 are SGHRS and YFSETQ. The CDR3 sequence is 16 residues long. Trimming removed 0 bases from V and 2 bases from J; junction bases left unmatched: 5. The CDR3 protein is CASSLGGQGLQETQYF. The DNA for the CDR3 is TGCGCCAGCAGCTTGGGTGGACAGGGGCTTCAAGAGACCCAGTACTTC.